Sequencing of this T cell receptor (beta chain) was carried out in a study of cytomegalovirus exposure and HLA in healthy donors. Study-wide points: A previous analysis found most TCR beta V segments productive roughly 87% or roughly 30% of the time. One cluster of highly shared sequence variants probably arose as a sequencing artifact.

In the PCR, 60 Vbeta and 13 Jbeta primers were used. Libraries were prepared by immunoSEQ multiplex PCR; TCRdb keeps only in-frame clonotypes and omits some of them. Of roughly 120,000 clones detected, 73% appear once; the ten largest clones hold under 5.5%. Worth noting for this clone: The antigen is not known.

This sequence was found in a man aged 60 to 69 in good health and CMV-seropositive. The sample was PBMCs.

The CDR3 here is CASSPGLAGAVHYEQYF. CDR3 DNA: TGTGCCAGCAGCCCGGGACTAGCGGGGGCGGTTCATTACGAGCAGTACTTC. The V and J genes are TRBV5-4 and TRBJ2-7, with 14 bases identical to TRBD2. The CDR3 sequence is 17 residues long. Germline CDR1 is SGHNT and CDR2 is YYREEE (reference sequence). V was pared by 4 bases and J by 4 bases, with 10 bases of the junction left unmatched.